The clone carrying this TCR beta chain was counted many times. Its target is not known. These data originate in a study of T-cell memory formation after mild COVID-19. The overall study: In these data, TCR clusters were largely donor specific.

Study-level points and caveats: The CD4+ clones that contracted clustered mainly within CM and EM, and the CD8+ clones concentrated in EMRA. Later expanders leaned CD4+, whereas day 15 to 85 contracting clones were balanced CD4/CD8. The appearance of some responding clones in pre-infection memory suggested that cross-reactive memory joined.

From germline, CDR1 is LGHNT and CDR2 FRNRAP. V lost 2 bases, J lost 6 bases, and 23 bases lay in between. This CDR3 contains 18 residues. TCRdb reanalysed the 5' RACE reads using MiXCR and keeps one entry per CDR3 protein. The sample includes 470,000 or so distinct CDR3 sequences, 20% of them seen just once. The clonotype was recovered from an adult woman who had mild COVID-19 (a few samples of this study predate the infection). Cell type and time point are not known. The chain is built from TRBV12-5 and TRBJ2-4, with a possible D match to TRBD2 (6 bases). The sequenced sample was PBMCs or a T cell subset sorted from them (not recorded which). The CDR3, as DNA: TGTGCTAGTGGTTTGATCCCAAACGGGCCGGGAGCCGGAAACATTCAGTACTTC. Protein product: CASGLIPNGPGAGNIQYF.